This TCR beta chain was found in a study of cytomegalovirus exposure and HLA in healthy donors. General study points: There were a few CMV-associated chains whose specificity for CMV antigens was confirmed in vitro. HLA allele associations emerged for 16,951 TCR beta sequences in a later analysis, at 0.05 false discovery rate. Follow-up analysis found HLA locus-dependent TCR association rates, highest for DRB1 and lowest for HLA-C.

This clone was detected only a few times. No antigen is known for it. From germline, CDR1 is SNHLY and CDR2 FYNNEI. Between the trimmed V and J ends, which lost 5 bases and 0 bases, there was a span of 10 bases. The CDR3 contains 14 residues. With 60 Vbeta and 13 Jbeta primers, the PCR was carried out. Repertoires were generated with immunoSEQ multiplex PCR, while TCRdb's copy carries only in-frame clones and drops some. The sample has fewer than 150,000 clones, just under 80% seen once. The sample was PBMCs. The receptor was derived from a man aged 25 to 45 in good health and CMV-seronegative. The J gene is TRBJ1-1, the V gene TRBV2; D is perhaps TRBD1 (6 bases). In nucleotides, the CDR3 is TGTGCCAGCAGTACGACAGGTTTGAACACTGAAGCTTTCTTT. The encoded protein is CASSTTGLNTEAFF.